The clone carrying this T cell receptor (beta chain) was detected ten times or more. What it binds is unknown. These data originate in a study of T cell repertoires in cytomegalovirus infection. On the study more broadly: Both recently identified HLA-C-restricted and well-studied HLA-B-restricted CMV epitopes were used in the study. Public TCR beta signature analysis indicated the presence of both CMV infection and matching HLA type. Study findings and constraints: There were carriers of CMV plus the relevant HLA, and cumulative public TCR beta family frequency identified them. Within the response measured ex vivo, HLA-C-restricted CMV-specific TCR beta clonotypes were dominant.

TCRdb used MiXCR to reprocess the reads, holding one entry per CDR3 protein. The table lists 40,000 to 55,000 distinct CDR3 sequences, 20% to 25% of them singletons. This CDR3 is built from 12 residues. V dropped 0 bases and J dropped 12; count of bases not matched to a gene: 5. Germline V gene lookup returns CDR1 SGHVS and CDR2 FNYEAQ. The sequence was collected from a human donor in good health (CMV status not recorded). Some clones in this sample may be carry-over from other donors' samples. Here the sequenced sample was CD8+ T cells from cultured PBMCs, taken from culture after CMV antigen stimulation. The V gene is TRBV7-6, the J gene TRBJ2-7; 7 nucleotides align to TRBD1. DNA for the CDR3: TGTGCCAGCAGCTTAGCGAGGGGGCAATTGTACTTC. Amino acids: CASSLARGQLYF.